Shown below are 26 T cell receptor beta chains from a single sample sequenced in a study of T-cell reconstitution after alpha-beta-depleted transplantation in children. TCRbeta library construction was performed incorporating unique molecular identifiers. TCRdb reprocessed the PCR reads via MiXCR and lists one record per CDR3 protein. The table has some 150,000 distinct CDR3 sequences, 8% to 10% seen once; the top ten hold roughly 18%. Material: PBMCs, mostly from graft donor cells, obtained 180 days after TCRalphabeta/CD19-depleted stem cell transplant. These receptors originate from a female patient aged 2 to 10 who had a stem cell transplant for congenital amegakaryocytic thrombocytopenia, so the T cells may come from the graft donor.

As for this clonotype: A clone one base away is much larger, so this may be a read error. The chain combines TRBV7-9 with TRBJ1-4; D not certain. Trimming took 5 bases from V and 4 from J, leaving 14 bases between them. The CDR3 runs 15 residues. Germline V gene sequence: CDR1 SEHNR, CDR2 FQNEAQ (reference sequence). The CDR3 bases are TGTGCCAGCAGCGACCCACGCTGGGATAATGAAAAACTGTTTTTT. Translating it yields CASSDPRWDNEKLFF.

This clonotype was seen at least ten times. The chain uses TRBV20-1 and TRBJ2-2; 7 bases agree with TRBD1. Germline-derived CDR1 and CDR2 are DFQATT and SNEGSKA (reference sequence). CDR3 length equals 14 residues. The junction had 4 bases not matched to a gene; V was cut back by 5 bases and J by 1 base. The CDR3 reads CSASRDRNTGELFF. The CDR3 DNA sequence: TGCAGTGCTTCACGGGACAGGAACACCGGGGAGCTGTTTTTT.

This clonotype was found many times. The rearrangement uses TRBV12-3 or TRBV12-4 and TRBJ2-2; D might be TRBD2 (5 bases). The V and J ends lost 5 bases and 7 bases respectively, with 11 bases between them. The CDR3 has 13 amino acids. This CDR3 reads CASSPGGIGELFF. CDR3 DNA: TGTGCCAGCAGTCCTGGAGGCATCGGGGAGCTGTTTTTT.

This clonotype was seen repeatedly, ten times or more. The chain is built from TRBV6-1 and TRBJ2-3, with 10 positions matching TRBD2. Germline V CDR1 and CDR2: MNHNS, SASEGT. Trimming took 8 bases from V and 0 from J; bases not matched to a gene: 11. There are 17 residues in the CDR3. This CDR3 reads CASSRTSGYSSTDTQYF. CDR3 sequence (DNA): TGTGCCAGCTCTAGGACTAGCGGATACTCTAGCACAGATACGCAGTATTTT.

This clonotype was counted only a few times. This chain joins TRBV7-2 and TRBJ1-2; no reliable D call. The CDR3 spans 15 residues. V was shortened by 5 bases and J by 0 bases, with 13 bases between the two germline ends. Per the germline V gene, CDR1 is SGHTA and CDR2 is FQGNSA. The CDR3 region has the DNA TGTGCCAGCAGCCTTTTACGGGTTCCTAACTATGGCTACACCTTC. Protein product: CASSLLRVPNYGYTF. Complete variable domain (other parts from reference TRBV7-2 and TRBJ1-2): GAGVSQSPSNKVTEKGKDVELRCDPISGHTALYWYRQSLGQGLEFLIYFQGNSAPDKSGLPSDRFSAERTGGSVSTLTIQRTQQEDSAVYLCASSLLRVPNYGYTFGSGTRLTVV.

This clonotype was recorded at least ten times. V is TRBV5-1 and J is TRBJ1-1; D remains unclear. CDR1 and CDR2 (germline): SGHRS, YFSETQ. Trimming stripped 3 bases from V and 5 bases from J, with 8 bases between. The CDR3 is made up of 12 amino acids. CDR3 in amino acids: CASSSMGTEAFF. The CDR3 coding sequence is TGCGCCAGCAGCTCGATGGGAACTGAAGCTTTCTTT.

In this sample, this clonotype turned up a few times. The V and J genes are TRBV12-3 or TRBV12-4 and TRBJ2-3; D not resolved. CDR3 size: 14 residues. V lost 6 bases and J lost 2, with 12 bases in between. DNA for the CDR3: TGTGCCAGCAGCCCGGGCTACTCCACAGATACGCAGTATTTT. Protein: CASSPGYSTDTQYF.

A few counts support this clonotype. The chain joins TRBV12-3 or TRBV12-4 to TRBJ1-1, with TRBD1 as a possible D gene (6 bases). This CDR3 region has 13 residues. V was clipped by 9 bases and J by 1 base, with 12 bases between them. CDR3 amino acids: CASAGHQNTEAFF. DNA for the CDR3: TGTGCCAGTGCGGGACACCAGAACACTGAAGCTTTCTTT.

This clonotype was seen repeatedly, ten times or more. V is TRBV5-1 and J is TRBJ2-2, with TRBD1 as a possible D gene (5 bases). The germline V and J ends were trimmed by 4 bases and 0 bases, with 10 bases remaining between them. The CDR3 runs to 15 residues. CDR1 SGHRS and CDR2 YFSETQ come from the germline V gene. For the CDR3, the DNA is TGCGCCAGCAGCCAGACAGCCGCGAACACCGGGGAGCTGTTTTTT. It yields the protein CASSQTAANTGELFF.

This clonotype was observed a few times. The chain recombines TRBV12-3 or TRBV12-4 with TRBJ1-5; D unclear. The V end lost 3 bases, the J end lost 4 bases, and 13 bases lay between the germline ends. CDR3 length: 15 amino acids. CDR3 residues: CASSLSRRVNQPQHF. CDR3 coding DNA: TGTGCCAGCAGTTTGTCCCGGAGGGTTAATCAGCCCCAGCATTTT.

This clonotype showed up many times. The chain couples TRBV4-1 to TRBJ2-1, with a tentative D call TRBD1 (5 bases). Germline V gene data show CDR1 as MGHRA and CDR2 as YSYEKL. V gave up 2 bases and J gave up 0 bases, with 11 bases separating them. The CDR3 runs to 16 residues. The CDR3 here is CASSQQGLSSYNEQFF. The CDR3 DNA follows: TGCGCCAGCAGCCAACAGGGTTTGAGCTCCTACAATGAGCAGTTCTTC.

The table lists this clonotype with many counts. This sequence joins TRBV11-3 and TRBJ2-2; no clear D. V was clipped by 0 bases and J by 6 bases, with 5 bases between them. The CDR3 spans 13 residues. CDR1 and CDR2 (germline): SGHNT, YENEEA. This chain's CDR3 is CASSLEQSGELFF. For the CDR3, the DNA is TGTGCCAGCAGCTTAGAACAGTCCGGGGAGCTGTTTTTT.

As for this clonotype: This may come from a read error, since a much larger clone is one base off. The J gene is TRBJ2-1, the V gene TRBV13, with D possibly matching TRBD2 (7 bases). Germline V CDR1 and CDR2: PRHDT, FYEKMQ (reference sequence). The CDR3 loop spans 15 amino acids. CDR3 protein: CASRARGGSDNERFF. The CDR3 region has the DNA TGTGCCAGCAGGGCTAGGGGGGGGAGCGACAATGAGCGGTTCTTC.

This clonotype was found a few times. The CDR3 loop is CASSQTRTSGSGTGELFF. The CDR3 DNA reads TGCGCCAGCAGCCAAACCCGGACTAGCGGGAGCGGAACCGGGGAGCTGTTTTTT. J is TRBJ2-2 and V is TRBV4-3, with 13 bases matching TRBD2. This CDR3 has 18 amino acids. The germline V gene has CDR1 LGHNA and CDR2 YSLEER. V shed 2 bases, J shed 5 bases, and the junction held 8 bases outside the gene matches.

V and J are TRBV5-1 and TRBJ1-2; TRBD1 matches at 8 bases. J lost 1 base, V lost 7 bases, and 3 bases had no gene match. The CDR3 totals 13 residues. Germline-derived CDR1 and CDR2 are SGHRS and YFSETQ. The CDR3 spells CASGTGFNYGYTF. CDR3 coding DNA: TGCGCCAGCGGGACAGGATTTAACTATGGCTACACCTTC.

The sample holds a few counts of this clonotype. The chain joins TRBV7-2 to TRBJ2-1; D remains unclear. The CDR3 length is 14 residues. Trimming shortened V by 1 base and J by 3 bases, and 7 bases separated the two germline ends. Germline CDR1 reads SGHTA; CDR2 reads FQGNSA. The CDR3 loop reads CASSLVASYNEQFF. Here the CDR3 DNA reads TGTGCCAGCAGCTTAGTGGCTAGCTACAATGAGCAGTTCTTC.

This clonotype has just a few counts. The rearrangement uses TRBV5-1 and TRBJ2-1, with D unclear. CDR1 is SGHRS, CDR2 YFSETQ, per germline. V was shortened by 4 bases and J by 3 bases, with 14 bases between the two germline ends. This CDR3 region has 15 residues. Here the CDR3 reads CASSLTLEFYNEQFF. The CDR3, as DNA: TGCGCCAGCAGCCTTACGTTGGAATTCTACAATGAGCAGTTCTTC.

This rearrangement joins TRBV7-3 to TRBJ2-1, with TRBD2 identical over 10 bases. V gave up 5 bases and J gave up 2 bases; unmatched junction bases: 3. Germline values: CDR1 SGHTA, CDR2 FQGTGA. The CDR3 totals 15 residues. This CDR3 is CASSQGLATYNEQFF. In nucleotides, the CDR3 is TGTGCCAGCAGCCAGGGACTAGCGACCTACAATGAGCAGTTCTTC. Looking up the rest from reference TRBV7-3 and TRBJ2-1 gives the full variable domain: GAGVSQTPSNKVTEKGKYVELRCDPISGHTALYWYRQSLGQGPEFLIYFQGTGAADDSGLPNDRFFAVRPEGSVSTLKIQRTERGDSAVYLCASSQGLATYNEQFFGPGTRLTVL.

In its sample, this clonotype was seen many times. This chain connects TRBV12-3 or TRBV12-4 to TRBJ2-7; 7 positions agree with TRBD2. This CDR3 has 13 amino acids. The trim removed 6 bases at V and 4 bases at J, leaving 6 bases unmatched. CDR3 sequence (DNA): TGTGCCAGCAGAAAGACTAGCCAGTACGAGCAGTACTTC. This gives the protein CASRKTSQYEQYF.

The chain uses TRBV12-3 or TRBV12-4 and TRBJ2-2; 10 nucleotides line up with TRBD1. V gave up 6 bases and J gave up 5 bases; unmatched junction bases: 18. The CDR3 extends over 19 amino acids. The CDR3 region has the DNA TGTGCCAGCAGAGATACTCTGGACAGGGGGATGAAAAGGACCGGGGAGCTGTTTTTT. Translated: CASRDTLDRGMKRTGELFF.

This clonotype has a count of ten or more. The rearrangement links TRBV29-1 to TRBJ1-1; D is uncertain. The germline gives CDR1 SQVTM, CDR2 ANQGSEA. The CDR3 consists of 13 residues. V was trimmed by 1 base and J by 5 bases, leaving 11 bases between them. The CDR3 DNA reads as TGCAGCGTTGAAGTTCTCCGGGATACTGAAGCTTTCTTT. Translating it yields CSVEVLRDTEAFF.

Worth noting for this clonotype: A much bigger clone sits one base away, suggesting this may be a read error. The chain has TRBV12-3 or TRBV12-4 and TRBJ1-1; tentatively, D is TRBD1 (6 bases). Trimming removed 3 bases at V and 5 bases at J, with 10 bases between. The CDR3 has 13 amino acids. The CDR3 bases are TGTGCCAGCAGTTTGGGGGGGCAGACTGAAGCTTTCTTT. Residues: CASSLGGQTEAFF.

This clonotype was seen many times. V and J are TRBV12-3 or TRBV12-4 and TRBJ1-5, with 7 bases matching TRBD1. This CDR3 region has 14 residues. Trimming cost V 5 bases and J 7 bases; bases outside gene matches: 8. CDR3 bases: TGTGCCAGCAGTCAAAGACAGGGAGGACAGCCCCAGCATTTT. Translated, it gives CASSQRQGGQPQHF.

This clonotype was detected many times. This rearrangement joins TRBV18 to TRBJ2-3, with a weak D call TRBD2 (5 bases). This CDR3 has 14 residues. Germline V gene sequence: CDR1 KGHSH, CDR2 LQKENI. Trimming took 6 bases from V and 2 from J, leaving 12 bases between them. DNA for the CDR3: TGTGCCAGCTCCCCTAGCCGGACCACAGATACGCAGTATTTT. Translated: CASSPSRTTDTQYF.

The table lists this clonotype with many counts. The CDR3 region has the DNA TGCAGTGCTAGGGTCGGGAGTCTGTACAATGAGCAGTTCTTC. Residues: CSARVGSLYNEQFF. The gene calls are TRBV20-1 and TRBJ2-1; tentative D call: TRBD2 (6 bases). Looked up from germline, CDR1 is DFQATT and CDR2 is SNEGSKA (reference sequence). The V and J ends lost 3 bases and 4 bases respectively, with 13 bases between them. The CDR3 loop spans 14 amino acids.

This clonotype was found many times. The chain couples TRBV7-9 to TRBJ2-1, with D possibly being TRBD1 (6 bases). This CDR3 contains 12 residues. The V gene lost 6 bases and the J gene lost 7 bases, with 10 bases spanning the gap. Germline V gene lookup returns CDR1 SEHNR and CDR2 FQNEAQ (reference sequence). The DNA of the CDR3 is TGTGCCAGCAGAACAGGGTCGAATGAGCAGTTCTTC. This gives the protein CASRTGSNEQFF.